This entry is about one TCR beta chain. The data were obtained in a study of CD8 T cells in Susac syndrome. This CDR3 contains 15 residues. Losses at the gene ends were 5 bases for V and 0 bases for J; bases not matched to a gene: 6. Germline values: CDR1 LGHDT, CDR2 YNNKEL (reference sequence). An amount of RNA that ranged from roughly 0.5 to 1 ug was reverse transcribed with random hexamers. TCRdb processed the immunoSEQ multiplex PCR reads anew with MiXCR; each CDR3 protein has one entry. The table lists 69,000 or so distinct CDR3 sequences, around 93% of them singletons, with over 0.2% in the top ten.

The V and J genes are TRBV3-1 and TRBJ1-1; 7 bases fit TRBD1. The sequenced sample consisted of CD8+ T cells from PBMCs. The receptor comes from a human donor in good health. The CDR3 nucleotides are TGTGCCAGCAGCGCCACAGGGGAAATGAACACTGAAGCTTTCTTT. The encoded protein is CASSATGEMNTEAFF.